This T cell receptor beta chain was captured by sequencing in a study of blood T cell repertoires in COVID-19. Unmatched junction bases numbered 6, after V lost 0 bases and J lost 7 bases. CDR3 length equals 14 residues. In germline, CDR1 is SGHKS, CDR2 YYEKEE (reference sequence). Donors were grouped by their self-reported clinical history. Donors in Cohort 3 who had recovered were those with two negative PCRs, healthcare professional clearance, or resolution of their symptoms. Per the original data handling: Amplification of reference gene primers provided the estimated nucleated cell counts. The protocol was immunoSEQ multiplex PCR, while the TCRdb copy is restricted to in-frame clones and leaves out a portion. V, J and clone size derive from that table, while D and trimming were established from the DNA sequence. The sample consists of some 170,000 clones, 85% to 90% of them appearing once.

This clonotype was sampled from a man aged 35 to 55 who had recovered from COVID-19. What was sequenced was PBMCs or T cells enriched from blood (not recorded which). The chain links TRBV5-5 to TRBJ2-7, with TRBD1 matching 8 bases. The CDR3 reads CASSLETGVGEQYF. The CDR3 region has the DNA TGTGCCAGCAGCTTGGAGACAGGGGTTGGAGAGCAGTACTTC.